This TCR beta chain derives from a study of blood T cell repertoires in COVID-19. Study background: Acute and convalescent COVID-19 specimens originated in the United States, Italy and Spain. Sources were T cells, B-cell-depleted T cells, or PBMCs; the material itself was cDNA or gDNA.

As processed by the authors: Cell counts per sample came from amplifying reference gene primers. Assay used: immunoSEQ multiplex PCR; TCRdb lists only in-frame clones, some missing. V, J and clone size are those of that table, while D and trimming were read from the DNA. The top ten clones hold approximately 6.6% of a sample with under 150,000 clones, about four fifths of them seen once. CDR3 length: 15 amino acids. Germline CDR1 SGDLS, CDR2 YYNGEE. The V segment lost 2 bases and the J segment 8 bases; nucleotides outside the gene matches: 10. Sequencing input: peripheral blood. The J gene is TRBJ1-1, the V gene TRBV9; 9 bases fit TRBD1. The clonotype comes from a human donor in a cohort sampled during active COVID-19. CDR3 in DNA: TGTGCCAGCAGCGTGGGATCCGGGACAGGGTCAGAAGCTTTCTTT. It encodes CASSVGSGTGSEAFF.